Listed below are T cell receptor beta chains from one sample, sequenced in a study of response to subunit inactivated influenza vaccine. TCRdb used MiXCR to reprocess the RT-PCR reads, holding one entry per CDR3 protein. The data show a few hundred thousand distinct CDR3 sequences, about 11% seen once. This sample also appeared in a second study, on T cells expressing NK-cell markers.

The starting material was PBMCs from blood, obtained on the day of vaccination. Source of these receptors: a man between 45 and 60 years old who received an inactivated influenza vaccine. CDR3s include the opening cysteine and the closing phenylalanine or tryptophan. Fields, in order: J gene, V gene, clone size, D gene, CDR3 protein, CDR3 DNA. The D gene is left open where the match is weak. The listing skips clone size in some rows; elsewhere it reads once, few, many or a size class.

j_call: TRBJ2-7; v_call: TRBV7-6; clone_size: few; d_call: .; cdr3_aa: CASSLALGRGYEQYF; cdr3_nt: TGTGCCAGCAGCTTAGCGCTCGGCAGGGGATACGAGCAGTACTTC
j_call: TRBJ2-1; v_call: TRBV6-5; clone_size: .; d_call: .; cdr3_aa: CASSYSADTASYNEQFF; cdr3_nt: TGTGCCAGCAGTTACTCCGCTGATACAGCCTCTTACAATGAGCAGTTCTTC
j_call: TRBJ2-2; v_call: TRBV11-1; clone_size: many; d_call: TRBD1; cdr3_aa: CASRLRQGNTGELFF; cdr3_nt: TGTGCCAGCAGACTTAGACAGGGCAACACCGGGGAGCTGTTTTTT
j_call: TRBJ1-2; v_call: TRBV20-1; clone_size: .; d_call: TRBD1; cdr3_aa: CSAPPGQGYLRSGYTF; cdr3_nt: TGCAGTGCACCACCGGGACAGGGGTACCTTCGTTCAGGCTACACCTTC
j_call: TRBJ1-5; v_call: TRBV20-1; clone_size: few; d_call: .; cdr3_aa: CSADTGQGGNQPQHF; cdr3_nt: TGCAGTGCTGACACAGGGCAAGGGGGCAATCAGCCCCAGCATTTT
j_call: TRBJ2-3; v_call: TRBV3-1; clone_size: .; d_call: TRBD2; cdr3_aa: CASSQEGLAGARTDTQYF; cdr3_nt: TGTGCCAGCAGCCAAGAGGGACTAGCGGGGGCCCGCACAGATACGCAGTATTTT
j_call: TRBJ1-1; v_call: TRBV20-1; clone_size: .; d_call: .; cdr3_aa: CSAHKQPAEAFF; cdr3_nt: TGCAGTGCCCATAAACAACCAGCTGAAGCTTTCTTT
j_call: TRBJ2-3; v_call: TRBV20-1; clone_size: .; d_call: .; cdr3_aa: CSASSQGPSTDTQYF; cdr3_nt: TGCAGTGCTAGTTCACAGGGACCGAGCACAGATACGCAGTATTTT
j_call: TRBJ2-3; v_call: TRBV6-2/TRBV6-3; clone_size: .; d_call: TRBD1; cdr3_aa: CASSYPSRDRGPTGDTQYF; cdr3_nt: TGTGCCAGCAGTTACCCCTCCCGGGACAGGGGGCCCACGGGGGATACGCAGTATTTT
j_call: TRBJ2-7; v_call: TRBV4-2; clone_size: .; d_call: TRBD1; cdr3_aa: CASSQEQGRTYEQYF; cdr3_nt: TGTGCCAGCAGCCAAGAACAGGGGAGAACCTACGAGCAGTACTTC
j_call: TRBJ2-5; v_call: TRBV9; clone_size: .; d_call: .; cdr3_aa: CASSARAGNTRETQYF; cdr3_nt: TGTGCCAGCAGCGCGCGTGCGGGTAACACGAGAGAGACCCAGTACTTC
j_call: TRBJ2-7; v_call: TRBV18; clone_size: .; d_call: .; cdr3_aa: CASSPPAGVSYEQYF; cdr3_nt: TGTGCCAGCTCACCACCGGCAGGGGTATCCTACGAGCAGTACTTC
j_call: TRBJ1-1; v_call: TRBV29-1; clone_size: .; d_call: TRBD1; cdr3_aa: CSVLGQNLNTEAFF; cdr3_nt: TGCAGCGTCCTGGGACAGAACTTGAACACTGAAGCTTTCTTT
j_call: TRBJ2-1; v_call: TRBV7-8; clone_size: many; d_call: .; cdr3_aa: CASSLDGGGFDEQFF; cdr3_nt: TGTGCCAGCAGCTTAGATGGGGGCGGGTTCGATGAGCAGTTCTTC
j_call: TRBJ1-2; v_call: TRBV24-1; clone_size: .; d_call: .; cdr3_aa: CATIQGAYGYTF; cdr3_nt: TGTGCCACCATACAGGGTGCCTATGGCTACACCTTC
j_call: TRBJ2-5; v_call: TRBV29-1; clone_size: .; d_call: .; cdr3_aa: CSVEDWGIEETQYF; cdr3_nt: TGCAGCGTTGAAGATTGGGGCATCGAAGAGACCCAGTACTTC
j_call: TRBJ2-3; v_call: TRBV12-3/TRBV12-4; clone_size: many; d_call: .; cdr3_aa: CASSLSEGPDTQYF; cdr3_nt: TGTGCCAGCAGTTTAAGCGAGGGCCCAGATACGCAGTATTTT
j_call: TRBJ2-6; v_call: TRBV5-5; clone_size: .; d_call: .; cdr3_aa: CASSTRAGANVLTF; cdr3_nt: TGTGCCAGCAGCACGAGGGCCGGGGCCAACGTCCTGACTTTC
j_call: TRBJ2-7; v_call: TRBV29-1; clone_size: .; d_call: .; cdr3_aa: CSAAGDYEQYF; cdr3_nt: TGCAGCGCCGCAGGGGATTACGAGCAGTACTTC
j_call: TRBJ1-3; v_call: TRBV28; clone_size: few; d_call: .; cdr3_aa: CASRQTLSSGNTIYF; cdr3_nt: TGTGCCAGCAGACAAACACTGTCCTCTGGAAACACCATATATTTT
j_call: TRBJ2-7; v_call: TRBV11-2; clone_size: few; d_call: TRBD2; cdr3_aa: CASSIYSGTSGDQYF; cdr3_nt: TGTGCCAGCAGCATATACTCCGGGACTAGCGGAGACCAGTACTTC
j_call: TRBJ2-1; v_call: TRBV6-2/TRBV6-3; clone_size: many; d_call: .; cdr3_aa: CASSFDLRTPGLYNEQFF; cdr3_nt: TGTGCCAGCAGTTTTGACTTGCGGACCCCAGGCCTCTACAATGAGCAGTTCTTC
j_call: TRBJ2-2; v_call: TRBV3-1; clone_size: few; d_call: TRBD2; cdr3_aa: CASSQRTSVAGELFF; cdr3_nt: TGTGCCAGCAGCCAACGGACTAGCGTGGCCGGGGAGCTGTTTTTT
j_call: TRBJ1-5; v_call: TRBV6-1; clone_size: many; d_call: .; cdr3_aa: CATRVTGNSNQPQHF; cdr3_nt: TGTGCCACCCGGGTGACAGGCAATAGCAATCAGCCCCAGCATTTT